This T cell receptor beta chain was sequenced during a study of T cells expressing NK-cell markers. CDR3 size: 15 residues. From germline, CDR1 is MNHEY and CDR2 SVGAGI. For this clonotype: The antigen is unknown.

TCRdb re-called the 5' RACE reads; one entry per CDR3 protein, DNA not given. The specimen's table records roughly 300,000 distinct CDR3 sequences. Points from the study as a whole: About 1.0-7.0% of CD8+ T cells in six or seven donors belonged to dominant NKG2C+ clonotypes.

The sequenced sample was blood T cells: a sorted CD56 or NKG2C T cell subset, CD4+ or CD8+ T cells, or bulk PBMC T cells (not recorded which). The origin of this receptor is a woman aged 18 to 75 in good health. This rearrangement joins TRBV6-5 to TRBJ2-3. The CDR3 is CASSYLTANTDTQYF.